These T cell receptor beta chains were read from a single sample in a study of blood T cells in healthy people across ages. TCRdb ran MiXCR on the 5' RACE reads and lists one entry per CDR3 protein. The sample has 1.5 million to 2 million distinct CDR3 sequences, 28% seen once. The sequencing sample was made of blood. The receptors derive from a woman aged 25 to 39 in good health. The CDR3 runs from the conserved cysteine through the conserved F or W. The D gene is left open where the match is weak. Part of the rows lack a size; the others show once, few, many or a class for expanded clones.

J gene,clone size,D gene,V gene,CDR3 DNA,CDR3 protein
TRBJ2-3,NA,NA,TRBV20-1,TGCAGTGCTCCGGACCCCCGGGGGATAGATACGCAGTATTTT,CSAPDPRGIDTQYF
TRBJ2-7,NA,NA,TRBV6-5,TGTGCCAGCAAGGCTACAGGGTACAATGAGCAGTACTTC,CASKATGYNEQYF
TRBJ2-7,few,NA,TRBV27,TGTGCCAGCAGTTTATCACAGGTCCGGGAGCAGTACTTC,CASSLSQVREQYF
TRBJ2-5,NA,NA,TRBV5-1,TGCGCCAGCAGCTTCACCGGGACGGCACAAGAGACCCAGTACTTC,CASSFTGTAQETQYF
TRBJ2-4,many,NA,TRBV6-5,TGTGCCAGCACCCCGAGTCTCGACTCAAACATTCAGTACTTC,CASTPSLDSNIQYF
TRBJ1-2,NA,NA,TRBV28,TGTGCCAGCAGCCCGACAGTTAATGGCTACACCTTC,CASSPTVNGYTF
TRBJ2-5,few,NA,TRBV7-2,TGTGCCAGCAGCACGGGACCGATAGTACAAGAGACCCAGTACTTC,CASSTGPIVQETQYF
TRBJ1-2,NA,NA,TRBV30,TGTGCCTGGAGTTGGGCAGGGAACGGCTACACCTTC,CAWSWAGNGYTF
TRBJ2-1,few,NA,TRBV5-1,TGCGCCAGCAGCTTAGCGGACGTATACAATGAGCAGTTCTTC,CASSLADVYNEQFF
TRBJ2-7,many,TRBD1,TRBV28,TGTGCCAGCAGTTTAGGTGGGACAGGTTTCTACGAGCAGTACTTC,CASSLGGTGFYEQYF
TRBJ2-5,many,NA,TRBV7-9,TGTGCCAGCAGCTTAGGGGCGCCAGGCCAAGAGACCCAGTACTTC,CASSLGAPGQETQYF
TRBJ2-5,many,NA,TRBV20-1,TGCAGTGCTAGTTCGGGCGGGGCCCAAGAGACCCAGTACTTC,CSASSGGAQETQYF
TRBJ1-2,few,NA,TRBV29-1,TGCAGCGTACCACATAATGGCTACACCTTC,CSVPHNGYTF
TRBJ2-7,NA,TRBD2,TRBV7-2,TGTGCCAGCAGCAATCGAGGACTAGCGGGAGGGAGGTACGAGCAGTACTTC,CASSNRGLAGGRYEQYF
TRBJ2-1,few,NA,TRBV18,TGTGCCAGCTCACCGGTCGCAGGGAACTACAATGAGCAGTTCTTC,CASSPVAGNYNEQFF
TRBJ2-7,NA,TRBD1,TRBV18,TGTGCCAGCTCACGGGGACAGGGGAATGGGTACGAGCAGTACTTC,CASSRGQGNGYEQYF
TRBJ2-7,NA,NA,TRBV20-1,TGCAGTGCCGGCAGGTCAGGAGACTCCTACGAGCAGTACTTC,CSAGRSGDSYEQYF
TRBJ2-4,NA,NA,TRBV12-3/TRBV12-4,TGTGCCAGCAGCCCCTTTTCCATAGCCAAAAACATTCAGTACTTC,CASSPFSIAKNIQYF
TRBJ2-2,NA,NA,TRBV10-3,TGTGCCATCAGTGAGGCAAAGCTCGGGGAGCTGTTTTTT,CAISEAKLGELFF
TRBJ1-1,NA,TRBD1,TRBV6-5,TGTGCCAGCAGTACCAGGACAGGGGGGAACACTGAAGCTTTCTTT,CASSTRTGGNTEAFF
TRBJ2-7,few,NA,TRBV20-1,TGCAGTGCCGGAATAGCGGAGCCCTTCTACGAGCAGTACTTC,CSAGIAEPFYEQYF
TRBJ1-2,NA,TRBD1,TRBV27,TGTGCCAGCAGTGTAGATCCGACAGGGCTGAACTATGGCTACACCTTC,CASSVDPTGLNYGYTF
TRBJ1-5,NA,NA,TRBV29-1,TGCAGCCGCTTAGCCAATCAGCCCCAGCATTTT,CSRLANQPQHF
TRBJ2-6,few,NA,TRBV20-1,TGCAGTGCTAGCCGGGATCGTCAGGAGCGCTCTGGGGCCAACGTCCTGACTTTC,CSASRDRQERSGANVLTF
TRBJ1-1,NA,TRBD1,TRBV20-1,TGCAGTGCTAGATACCGGGACAGGGGTGAAGCTTTCTTT,CSARYRDRGEAFF
TRBJ2-3,few,TRBD2,TRBV7-9,TGTGCCAGCAGAGCGGGAGTGTTGGCAGATACGCAGTATTTT,CASRAGVLADTQYF
TRBJ1-1,once,TRBD1,TRBV6-1,TGTGCCAGCAGGAGAGGACAGGGGGGCCTCCGGAACACTGAAGCTTTCTTT,CASRRGQGGLRNTEAFF
TRBJ1-2,NA,NA,TRBV12-3/TRBV12-4,TGTGCCAGCAGTCAGGGCTTTCCTAACTATGGCTACACCTTC,CASSQGFPNYGYTF
TRBJ1-5,few,NA,TRBV4-2,TGTGCCGGCAGCCAAGACCGGGTTCAGCCCCAGCATTTT,CAGSQDRVQPQHF
TRBJ1-2,few,NA,TRBV6-6,TGTGCCAGCAACGGGGAAGGTGGATATGGCTACACCTTC,CASNGEGGYGYTF
TRBJ2-7,NA,NA,TRBV29-1,TGCAGCGGAGCGAGATACAATGAGCAGTACTTC,CSGARYNEQYF
TRBJ1-4,NA,TRBD1,TRBV5-1,TGCGCCAGCAGCGTTCGCGGGACAGGGAGTGAAAAACTGTGTTTT,CASSVRGTGSEKLCF
TRBJ2-5,NA,NA,TRBV5-1,TGCGCCAGCAGCCCGACCGGTCCTGCGGGGTACTTC,CASSPTGPAGYF
TRBJ2-7,NA,TRBD1,TRBV14,TGTGCCAGCAGCCCCCTAGGACAGGGGCGTTTGTACGAGCAGTACTTC,CASSPLGQGRLYEQYF
TRBJ2-5,NA,NA,TRBV29-1,TGCAGCGCCGGACAGCCCAAAGAGACCCAGTACTTC,CSAGQPKETQYF
TRBJ2-3,few,NA,TRBV10-1,TGCGCCAGCAGTGAGGCGCGACCCGGCGGCCGCGCAGATACGCAGTATTTT,CASSEARPGGRADTQYF
TRBJ2-3,few,NA,TRBV24-1,TGTGCCACCAACCGAGGGTTTTCTGGAGATACGCAGTATTTT,CATNRGFSGDTQYF